What follows is one T cell receptor beta chain and its context. Its antigen is undetermined. This record comes from a study of T cells after yellow fever vaccination. Broader study findings: Post-booster repertoires again held most primary-vaccination clones (roughly 95% CD4, about 88% CD8). Within FACS-sorted repertoires, abundant clonotypes contaminating from the bulk population could be present. CD4 and CD8 compartments shared a small share of clonotypes.

Template-switching 5'RACE yielded the TCR cDNA; a universal primer site and UMIs were added in the process. From the 5' RACE reads, TCRdb called clonotypes with MiXCR, one entry per CDR3 protein. This table holds 300,000 to 350,000 distinct CDR3 sequences, around 3.9% found once. The specimen was PBMCs, collected 5 days after the yellow fever booster vaccination. This receptor was identified in a man younger than 30 who received the YFV17D yellow fever vaccine.

CDR3 nucleotide sequence: TGTGCCAGCAGCATTGGAACGGCCGGGGCCAACGTCCTGACTTTC. Translating gives CASSIGTAGANVLTF. The chain employs TRBV5-4 and TRBJ2-6; no definite D call. Germline V CDR1 and CDR2: SGHNT, YYREEE (reference sequence). V shed 4 bases and J shed 4 bases, with 12 bases lying between them. This CDR3 spans 15 amino acids.